The 17 T cell receptor beta chains below were found in one sample sequenced in a study of blood T cell repertoires in COVID-19. Libraries were prepared by immunoSEQ multiplex PCR; TCRdb keeps only in-frame clonotypes and omits some of them. The sample has 60,000 to 85,000 clones, roughly 79% seen once. The sample taken for sequencing was peripheral blood. Source of these receptors: an older man with acute or convalescent COVID-19.

The chain is built from TRBV28 and TRBJ2-7; maybe TRBD1 (6 bases). Trimming took off 8 bases at V and 2 bases at J, with 13 bases between the two ends. CDR3 length: 13 amino acids. The germline V gene encodes CDR1 MDHEN and CDR2 SYDVKM. In DNA, the CDR3 is TGTGCCAGCGGGACACCCCGGGCCTACGAGCAGTACTTC. Translating it yields CASGTPRAYEQYF.

Concerning this clone: The junction and the germline gene differ at one end; a read error may be behind it. The genes are TRBV9 and TRBJ2-1; 9 nucleotides match TRBD2. Germline V gives CDR1 SGDLS, CDR2 YYNGEE. CDR3 length: 15 amino acids. The CDR3 loop is CARSGRGGSYNEQFF. CDR3 nucleotide sequence: TGCGCCCGCAGCGGGCGGGGGGGCTCCTACAATGAGCAGTTCTTC.

This chain joins TRBV6-2 or TRBV6-3 and TRBJ1-5; D not resolved. V gave up 2 bases and J gave up 2 bases, with 13 bases separating them. Germline V gene data show CDR1 as MNHEY and CDR2 as SVGEGT. The CDR3 has 16 residues. The CDR3 here is CASSYPWVTGNQPQHF. The DNA of the CDR3 is TGTGCCAGCAGTTACCCCTGGGTGACTGGCAATCAGCCCCAGCATTTT.

The chain has TRBV7-2 and TRBJ1-3, with no clear D. V gave up 3 bases and J gave up 0 bases, with 6 bases separating them. CDR3 length: 14 amino acids. The germline CDR1 and CDR2 sequences are SGHTA and FQGNSA. The CDR3 sequence: CASSLRNSGNTIYF. CDR3 DNA: TGTGCCAGCAGCTTGAGAAACTCTGGAAACACCATATATTTT.

This clone was found many times. The chain links TRBV3-1 (or the pseudogene TRBV3-2) to TRBJ1-3; D is possibly TRBD1 (6 bases). This CDR3 is 16 amino acids long. Germline V lookup: CDR1 LGHDT, CDR2 YNNKEL (reference sequence). Trimming shortened V by 1 base and J by 4 bases, and 14 bases separated the two germline ends. The CDR3 DNA is TGTGCCAGCAGCCAAGCTGTGGGGACATTCGGAAACACCATATATTTT. Translated, it gives CASSQAVGTFGNTIYF.

This chain joins TRBV19 and TRBJ1-1; no firm D call. The CDR3 contains 15 residues. Germline loops: CDR1 LNHDA, CDR2 SQIVND (reference sequence). Between the trimmed V and J ends, which lost 9 bases and 1 base, there was a span of 18 bases. Written as DNA, the CDR3 is TGTGCCAGCGGAACAATGCGGAGCCCGAACACTGAAGCTTTCTTT. This sequence encodes CASGTMRSPNTEAFF.

The V call is TRBV5-6, the J call TRBJ1-4; TRBD1 agrees at 10 bases. CDR1 SGHDT and CDR2 YYEEEE come from the germline V gene. CDR3 length: 12 residues. V shed 2 bases and J 14 bases; nucleotides not matched to a gene: 3. The CDR3 region is CASSFGGQGLFF. The CDR3 DNA follows: TGTGCCAGCAGCTTCGGGGGACAGGGGCTGTTTTTT.

The rearrangement uses TRBV19 and TRBJ2-7, with 10 bases identical to TRBD2. The junction had 3 bases not matched to a gene; V was cut back by 5 bases and J by 2 bases. The germline V gene encodes CDR1 LNHDA and CDR2 SQIVND (reference sequence). This CDR3 contains 14 residues. The CDR3 nucleotides read TGTGCCAGTAGTTTCACTAGCGGGGCCTACGAGCAGTACTTC. This gives the protein CASSFTSGAYEQYF.

The rearrangement joins TRBV27 to TRBJ2-7; no firm D call. CDR3 length: 13 amino acids. Trimming removed 4 bases at V and 7 bases at J, with 14 bases between. CDR1 and CDR2 from the germline V gene are MNHEY and SMNVEV (reference sequence). This chain's CDR3 is CASSSANYEEQYF. The DNA for the CDR3 is TGTGCCAGCAGTTCGGCCAACTACGAGGAGCAGTACTTC.

This clone was observed once. The chain uses TRBV27 and TRBJ2-7; tentative D call: TRBD1 (6 bases). The CDR3 has 15 amino acids. V was pared by 3 bases and J by 2 bases, with 14 bases between. Germline V lookup: CDR1 MNHEY, CDR2 SMNVEV (reference sequence). CDR3 loop: CASSLGAGDTYEQYF. The CDR3 nucleotides are TGTGCCAGCAGTTTGGGGGCAGGGGATACCTACGAGCAGTACTTC.

The gene calls are TRBV19 and TRBJ2-1, with TRBD2 matching over 10 bases. Germline assignment: CDR1 LNHDA and CDR2 SQIVND (reference sequence). The J segment lost 1 base and the V segment lost 7 bases, leaving 7 bases of the junction unmatched. The CDR3 contains 16 residues. In nucleotides, the CDR3 is TGTGCCAGTACGATTAGCGGGAGGATTTCCTACAATGAGCAGTTCTTC. It codes for CASTISGRISYNEQFF. The variable domain in full, completed from reference TRBV19 and TRBJ2-1, reads DGGITQSPKYLFRKEGQNVTLSCEQNLNHDAMYWYRQDPGQGLRLIYYSQIVNDFQKGDIAEGYSVSREKKESFPLTVTSAQKNPTAFYLCASTISGRISYNEQFFGPGTRLTVL.

V usage is TRBV5-1 and J usage is TRBJ2-7, with 10 nucleotides matching TRBD2. J was trimmed by 4 bases and V by 1 base; bases with no gene match: 2. The CDR3 is 14 residues long. Germline V gene data show CDR1 as SGHRS and CDR2 as YFSETQ. The CDR3 loop reads CASSLPSGSYEQYF. CDR3 nucleotides: TGCGCCAGCAGCTTGCCTAGCGGGAGTTACGAGCAGTACTTC.

This clone was picked up a small number of times. The rearrangement joins TRBV5-6 to TRBJ2-7; 7 bases agree with TRBD1. Germline lookup yields CDR1 SGHDT and CDR2 YYEEEE. J lost 4 bases, V lost 4 bases, and 5 bases had no gene match. The length of the CDR3 is 13 residues. This chain's CDR3 is CASSPGTAYEQYF. CDR3 DNA: TGTGCCAGCAGCCCCGGGACAGCTTACGAGCAGTACTTC.

The J gene is TRBJ2-7, the V gene TRBV2, with 9 positions matching TRBD2. Germline V gene data show CDR1 as SNHLY and CDR2 as FYNNEI. Germline trimming cut 2 bases from V and 2 bases from J; bases unmatched to any gene: 4. The CDR3 extends over 15 amino acids. CDR3 DNA: TGTGCCAGCAGTGAAAATAGCGGGAGACCCTACGAGCAGTACTTC. It is translated as CASSENSGRPYEQYF.

This sequence joins TRBV29-1 and TRBJ2-3, with a possible D match to TRBD1 (6 bases). Per germline, CDR1 SQVTM and CDR2 ANQGSEA. The V gene lost 4 bases and the J gene lost 1 base, with 21 bases spanning the gap. The CDR3 is made up of 17 amino acids. CDR3 in DNA: TGCAGCGTTGGTGGGGTCAGGGGATCCCTTGGCACAGATACGCAGTATTTT. This encodes CSVGGVRGSLGTDTQYF.

The rearrangement links TRBV23-1 to TRBJ1-2, with 9 bases that match TRBD1. TRBV23-1 is placed among ORFs of uncertain function. Germline trimming cut 7 bases from V and 3 bases from J; bases unmatched to any gene: 6. The CDR3 runs to 14 residues. The CDR3 DNA sequence: TGCGCCAGCACCAGACAGGGGGAGGACTATGGCTACACCTTC. Translation gives CASTRQGEDYGYTF.

V gene TRBV28 combines with J gene TRBJ2-7; D is unclear. The CDR3 covers 14 residues. The V and J ends lost 5 bases and 0 bases respectively, with 11 bases between them. Looked up from germline, CDR1 is MDHEN and CDR2 is SYDVKM. The CDR3 DNA reads as TGTGCCAGCAGTCTTCCATGGAGCTCCTACGAGCAGTACTTC. Amino acid sequence: CASSLPWSSYEQYF.